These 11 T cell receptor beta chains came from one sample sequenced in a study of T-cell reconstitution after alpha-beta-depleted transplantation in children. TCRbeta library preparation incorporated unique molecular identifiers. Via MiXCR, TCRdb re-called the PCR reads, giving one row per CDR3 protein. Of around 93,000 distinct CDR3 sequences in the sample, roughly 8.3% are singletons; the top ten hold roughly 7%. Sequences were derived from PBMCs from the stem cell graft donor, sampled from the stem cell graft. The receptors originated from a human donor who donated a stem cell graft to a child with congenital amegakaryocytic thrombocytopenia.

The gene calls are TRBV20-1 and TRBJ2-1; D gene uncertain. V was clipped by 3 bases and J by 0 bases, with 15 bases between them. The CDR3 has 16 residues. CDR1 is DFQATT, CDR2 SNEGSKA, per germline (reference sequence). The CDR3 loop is CSARKFRGSSYNEQFF. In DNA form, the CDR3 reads TGCAGTGCTAGGAAATTCCGAGGCAGCTCCTACAATGAGCAGTTCTTC.

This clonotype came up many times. The CDR3 sequence is CASSFGHSTEAFF. Here the CDR3 DNA reads TGTGCCAGCAGTTTTGGACACAGCACTGAAGCTTTCTTT. This chain links TRBV28 with TRBJ1-1; perhaps TRBD1 as D (5 bases). CDR1 is MDHEN, CDR2 SYDVKM, per germline. This CDR3 is built from 13 residues. Trimming removed 3 bases from V and 4 bases from J, with 9 bases in between.

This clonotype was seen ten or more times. CDR3 nucleotide sequence: TGCAGCGTTGAAGATCTTAGCGGGAATGCCTACGAGCAGTACTTC. Translating it yields CSVEDLSGNAYEQYF. The V call is TRBV29-1, the J call TRBJ2-7, with 8 nucleotides matching TRBD2. Germline CDR1 reads SQVTM; CDR2 reads ANQGSEA. J gave up 2 bases and V 0 bases, and 6 bases lay outside the gene matches. CDR3 length: 15 residues.

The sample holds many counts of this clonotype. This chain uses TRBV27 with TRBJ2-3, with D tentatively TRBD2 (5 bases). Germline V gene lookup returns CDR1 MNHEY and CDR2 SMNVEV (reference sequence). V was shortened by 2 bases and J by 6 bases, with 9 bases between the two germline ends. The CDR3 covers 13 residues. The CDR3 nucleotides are TGTGCCAGCAGTTTAGCGGGCCGGGATACGCAGTATTTT. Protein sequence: CASSLAGRDTQYF.

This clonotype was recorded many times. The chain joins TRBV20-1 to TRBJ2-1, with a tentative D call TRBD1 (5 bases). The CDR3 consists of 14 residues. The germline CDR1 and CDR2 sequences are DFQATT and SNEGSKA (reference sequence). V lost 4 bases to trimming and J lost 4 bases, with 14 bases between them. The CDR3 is CSAKGAVKYNEQFF. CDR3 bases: TGCAGTGCTAAAGGGGCAGTTAAATACAATGAGCAGTTCTTC.

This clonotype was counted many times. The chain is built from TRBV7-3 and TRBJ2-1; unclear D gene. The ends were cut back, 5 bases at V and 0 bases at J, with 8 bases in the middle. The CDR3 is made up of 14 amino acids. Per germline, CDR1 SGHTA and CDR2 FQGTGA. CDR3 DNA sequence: TGTGCCAGCAGCCCCTTTTCCTCCTACAATGAGCAGTTCTTC. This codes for CASSPFSSYNEQFF.

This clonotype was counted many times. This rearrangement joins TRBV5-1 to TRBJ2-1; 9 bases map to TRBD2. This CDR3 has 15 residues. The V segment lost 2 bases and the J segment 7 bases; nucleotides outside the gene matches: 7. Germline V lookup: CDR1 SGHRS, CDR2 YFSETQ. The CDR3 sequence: CASSFSSGMGNEQFF. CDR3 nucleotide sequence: TGCGCCAGCAGCTTTTCTAGCGGGATGGGGAATGAGCAGTTCTTC.

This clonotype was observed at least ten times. The CDR3 spells CASRRTSGYNEQFF. CDR3 in DNA: TGTGCCAGCAGGCGGACTAGCGGGTACAATGAGCAGTTCTTC. This chain connects TRBV6-5 to TRBJ2-1; TRBD2 matches at 11 bases. This CDR3 has 14 residues. Trimming at V came to 6 bases and at J to 4 bases, leaving 2 bases not matched to a gene. Looked up from germline, CDR1 is MNHEY and CDR2 is SVGAGI.

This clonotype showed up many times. The CDR3 nucleotides read TGCGCCAGCAGCTTGACCAATGGACTGGCAGCTGGAAACACCATATATTTT. Encoded protein: CASSLTNGLAAGNTIYF. V is TRBV5-1 and J is TRBJ1-3; D is ambiguous. Germline CDR1 reads SGHRS; CDR2 reads YFSETQ. Trimming removed 1 base from V and 2 bases from J, with 16 bases in between. The CDR3 is 17 residues long.

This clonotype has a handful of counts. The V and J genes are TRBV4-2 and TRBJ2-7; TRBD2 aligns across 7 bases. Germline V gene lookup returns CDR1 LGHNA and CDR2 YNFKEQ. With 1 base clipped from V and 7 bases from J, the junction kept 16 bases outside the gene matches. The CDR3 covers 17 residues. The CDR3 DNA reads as TGTGCCAGCAGCCAAGCCGCGAGGACTAGGCTTCCCGGAGAGCAGTACTTC. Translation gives CASSQAARTRLPGEQYF.

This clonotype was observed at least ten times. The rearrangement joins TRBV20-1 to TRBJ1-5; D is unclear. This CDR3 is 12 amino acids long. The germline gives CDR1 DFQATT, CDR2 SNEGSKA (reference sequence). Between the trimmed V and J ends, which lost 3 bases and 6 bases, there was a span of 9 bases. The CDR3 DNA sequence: TGCAGTGCTAGCTCCGAAGGTCAGCCCCAGCATTTT. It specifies CSASSEGQPQHF.